One sample yielded the 19 T cell receptor beta chains listed below, sequenced in a study of vaccination effects on CD4 cells after COVID-19. The assay was immunoSEQ multiplex PCR, and TCRdb's table has in-frame clones only and misses some. The data contain some 69,000 clones, around 74% of them seen just once; the ten biggest clones take up under 3%. Sequencing in the ViraFEST assay came after antigen-specific CD4+ T cells had been expanded with viral peptide pools, which were used to stimulate PBMC. Scientists isolated CD4+ T cells after a roughly 10-day culture period ended. Testing of the vaccine recipients showed negative nucleocapsid antibodies and no prior SARS-CoV-2 infection. For these TCRs, the target antigens are not known. The sample in question was CD4+ T cells from PBMCs cultured with HCoV-NL63 spike peptides, obtained before COVID-19 vaccination. These receptors all stem from a human donor who received a COVID-19 vaccine.

V is TRBV19 and J is TRBJ1-2, with TRBD1 matching 9 bases. The CDR3 loop spans 14 amino acids. CDR1 is LNHDA and CDR2 is SQIVND in the germline V gene (reference sequence). V shed 1 base, J shed 7 bases, and the junction held 4 bases outside the gene matches. The CDR3 region is CASSIAGDRAGYTF. The CDR3 bases are TGTGCCAGTAGTATAGCTGGGGACAGGGCTGGCTACACCTTC.

J is TRBJ2-2 and V is TRBV9; D uncertain. Germline-derived CDR1 and CDR2 are SGDLS and YYNGEE. The CDR3 is 13 amino acids. Deletions cut 1 base from V and 5 bases from J, with 6 bases between. The CDR3: CASSVTLTGELFF. In DNA, the CDR3 is TGTGCCAGCAGCGTAACTCTGACCGGGGAGCTGTTTTTT.

This clone was picked up a small number of times. This rearrangement joins TRBV12-3 or TRBV12-4 to TRBJ2-7; tentatively, D is TRBD1 or TRBD2 (5 bases each). V was trimmed by 6 bases and J by 7 bases, leaving 10 bases between them. This CDR3 comprises 11 residues. CDR3 sequence: CASRQEGEQYV. DNA of the CDR3: TGTGCCAGCAGGCAAGAGGGGGAGCAGTACGTC.

The chain joins TRBV11-2 to TRBJ1-1; 9 bases map to TRBD1. The CDR3 loop spans 17 amino acids. The trim removed 1 base at V and 3 bases at J, leaving 9 bases unmatched. Per germline, CDR1 SGHAT and CDR2 FQNNGV. The CDR3 reads CASSLGTGAFGDTEAFF. The CDR3 nucleotides are TGTGCCAGCAGCTTAGGGACAGGGGCATTCGGGGACACTGAAGCTTTCTTT. Together with reference TRBV11-2 and TRBJ1-1, the CDR3 gives the full variable domain: EAGVAQSPRYKIIEKRQSVAFWCNPISGHATLYWYQQILGQGPKLLIQFQNNGVVDDSQLPKDRFSAERLKGVDSTLKIQPAKLEDSAVYLCASSLGTGAFGDTEAFFGQGTRLTVV.

The gene calls are TRBV30 and TRBJ1-2; maybe TRBD1 (5 bases). Trimming removed 8 bases at V and 7 bases at J, with 20 bases between. The CDR3 is made up of 13 amino acids. Germline V gives CDR1 GTSNPN, CDR2 SVGIG (reference sequence). CDR3 protein: CARRKAGSAGYTF. In DNA, the CDR3 is TGTGCCAGAAGGAAAGCAGGGTCGGCTGGCTACACCTTC.

V is TRBV18 and J is TRBJ1-2; 12 bases agree with TRBD1. Unmatched junction bases numbered 6, after V lost 6 bases and J lost 4 bases. There are 15 residues in the CDR3. Germline values: CDR1 KGHSH, CDR2 LQKENI. The CDR3 DNA sequence: TGTGCCAGCTCGGAGGGACAGGGGGCTAGCTATGGCTACACCTTC. Its protein product is CASSEGQGASYGYTF.

This chain uses TRBV30 with TRBJ1-4, with TRBD1 matching over 7 bases. V lost 0 bases, J lost 7 bases, and 2 bases stayed unmatched. CDR3 length: 13 residues. CDR1 is GTSNPN, CDR2 SVGIG, per germline (reference sequence). The CDR3 nucleotides read TGTGCCTGGAGTGTACAGGGGAGTGAAAAACTGTTTTTT. Protein sequence: CAWSVQGSEKLFF. The whole variable domain, remainder taken from reference TRBV30 and TRBJ1-4, is SQTIHQWPATLVQPVGSPLSLECTVEGTSNPNLYWYRQAAGRGLQLLFYSVGIGQISSEVPQNLSASRPQDRQFILSSKKLLLSDSGFYLCAWSVQGSEKLFFGSGTQLSVL.

The chain joins TRBV2 to TRBJ2-5; D call uncertain. The CDR3 contains 12 residues. Germline V CDR1 and CDR2: SNHLY, FYNNEI. The V end was cut by 6 bases, the J end by 10 bases, with 15 bases between. The CDR3 DNA reads as TGTGCCAGCAGGAGTGTGGTCGCTTTCCAGTACTTC. Protein: CASRSVVAFQYF. Full variable domain (rest looked up from reference TRBV2 and TRBJ2-5): EPEVTQTPSHQVTQMGQEVILRCVPISNHLYFYWYRQILGQKVEFLVSFYNNEISEKSEIFDDQFSVERPDGSNFTLKIRSTKLEDSAMYFCASRSVVAFQYFGPGTRLLVL.

The chain has TRBV3-1 (or the pseudogene TRBV3-2) and TRBJ1-2; the D is unclear. Germline CDR1 reads LGHDT; CDR2 reads YNNKEL (reference sequence). CDR3 length: 15 residues. V shed 0 bases and J shed 5 bases, with 13 bases lying between them. The CDR3 coding sequence is TGTGCCAGCAGCCAAGATAATTGGCAGATTTATGGCTACACCTTC. Its protein is CASSQDNWQIYGYTF.

The chain links TRBV7-6 to TRBJ2-3; D is uncertain. The CDR3 length is 13 residues. Germline CDR1 reads SGHVS; CDR2 reads FNYEAQ. Trimming stripped 2 bases from V and 4 bases from J, with 7 bases between. CDR3 amino acids: CASSLIVADTQYF. CDR3 coding DNA: TGTGCCAGCAGCTTAATAGTGGCAGATACGCAGTATTTT.

V usage is TRBV15 and J usage is TRBJ2-3; TRBD2 aligns across 7 bases. Germline V gene sequence: CDR1 LNHNV, CDR2 YYDKDF (reference sequence). J was trimmed by 5 bases and V by 6 bases; bases with no gene match: 8. CDR3 length: 14 residues. CDR3 nucleotides: TGTGCCACCAGTGGGGGGGATCAAGGAGATACGCAGTATTTT. It specifies CATSGGDQGDTQYF.

The chain is built from TRBV9 and TRBJ2-5, with D unclear. Germline V lookup: CDR1 SGDLS, CDR2 YYNGEE. V gave up 0 bases and J gave up 0 bases, with 6 bases separating them. This CDR3 is built from 14 residues. DNA for the CDR3: TGTGCCAGCAGCGTAGGTGACTACCAAGAGACCCAGTACTTC. Translating it yields CASSVGDYQETQYF.

The chain recombines TRBV4-3 with TRBJ1-5; no clear D gene. This CDR3 region has 15 residues. Germline V lookup: CDR1 LGHNA, CDR2 YSLEER. The germline V and J ends were trimmed by 4 bases and 0 bases, with 10 bases remaining between them. In nucleotides, the CDR3 is TGCGCCAGCAGCCGGGTGGAAGGTAGCAATCAGCCCCAGCATTTT. Its protein product is CASSRVEGSNQPQHF.

In its sample, this clone was seen a few times. The chain uses TRBV19 and TRBJ1-2; D unclear. CDR3 length: 12 residues. Germline V CDR1 and CDR2: LNHDA, SQIVND (reference sequence). V gave up 4 bases and J gave up 6 bases, with 9 bases separating them. CDR3 region: CASSNQRDGYTF. CDR3 bases: TGTGCCAGTAGTAACCAACGGGATGGCTACACCTTC.

J is TRBJ1-5 and V is TRBV5-1, with a possible D match to TRBD1 (6 bases). The CDR3 is 15 residues long. Germline lookup yields CDR1 SGHRS and CDR2 YFSETQ. Trimming stripped 0 bases from V and 3 bases from J, with 10 bases between. CDR3 in amino acids: CASSLGGQPNQPQHF. The CDR3 DNA reads as TGCGCCAGCAGCTTGGGAGGACAGCCCAATCAGCCCCAGCATTTT.

V is TRBV20-1 and J is TRBJ1-5; no reliable D call. This CDR3 has 14 residues. Germline CDR1 DFQATT, CDR2 SNEGSKA (reference sequence). With 3 bases removed from V and 4 bases from J, the gap between germline ends came to 13 bases. CDR3 coding DNA: TGCAGTGCTAGTCGGGAACTGAGTAATCAGCCCCAGCATTTT. This sequence encodes CSASRELSNQPQHF.

V is TRBV3-1 (or the pseudogene TRBV3-2) and J is TRBJ2-3; D perhaps matches TRBD2 (6 bases). The germline V gene has CDR1 LGHDT and CDR2 YNNKEL (reference sequence). The V end lost 4 bases, the J end lost 4 bases, and 15 bases lay between the germline ends. This CDR3 spans 15 amino acids. The CDR3, as DNA: TGTGCCAGCAGCCTGGTTAGCGGCGGGCCAGATACGCAGTATTTT. Translated: CASSLVSGGPDTQYF.

The chain links TRBV21-1 to TRBJ1-2. TRBV21-1 is tagged as a pseudogene. The CDR3 spans 15 residues. As DNA, the CDR3 is TGTGCCAGCAGCGCCCGTTGGAGGCGGTTCTATGGCTACACCTTC. This encodes CASSARWRRFYGYTF.

The sample holds a few counts of this clone. V usage is TRBV5-1 and J usage is TRBJ2-7; D is unclear. Germline CDR1 and CDR2: SGHRS and YFSETQ. This CDR3 has 15 amino acids. V lost 0 bases and J 2 bases, leaving 12 bases between the germline ends. CDR3 nucleotides: TGCGCCAGCAGCTTGGGGATCGGCCCCACCTACGAGCAGTACGTC. It yields the protein CASSLGIGPTYEQYV.